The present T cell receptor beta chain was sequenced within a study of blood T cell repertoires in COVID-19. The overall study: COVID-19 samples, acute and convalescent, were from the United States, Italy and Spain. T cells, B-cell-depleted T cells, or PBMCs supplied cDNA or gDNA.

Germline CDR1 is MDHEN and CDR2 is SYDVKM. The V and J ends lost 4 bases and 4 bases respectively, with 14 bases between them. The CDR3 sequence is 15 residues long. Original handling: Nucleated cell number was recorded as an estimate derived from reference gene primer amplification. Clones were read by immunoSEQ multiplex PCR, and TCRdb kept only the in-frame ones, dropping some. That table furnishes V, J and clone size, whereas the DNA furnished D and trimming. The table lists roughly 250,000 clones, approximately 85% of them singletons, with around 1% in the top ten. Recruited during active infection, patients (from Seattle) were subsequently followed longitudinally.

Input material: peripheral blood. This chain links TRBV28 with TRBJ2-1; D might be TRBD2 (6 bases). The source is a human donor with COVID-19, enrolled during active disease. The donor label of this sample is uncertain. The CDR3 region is CASSSMAGPYNEQFF. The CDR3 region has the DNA TGTGCCAGCAGTTCGATGGCGGGACCATACAATGAGCAGTTCTTC.